This TCR beta chain was sequenced in a study of blood T cell repertoires in COVID-19. Source study methods: Estimation of nucleated cell counts was performed using reference gene primer amplification. Repertoires were generated with immunoSEQ multiplex PCR, while TCRdb's copy carries only in-frame clones and drops some. V and J calls and clone size are those listed in that table; D and trimming were worked out from the DNA. This sample has some 170,000 clones, with approximately 85% found just once. This TCR was sampled from an older woman with acute or convalescent COVID-19. Specimen: peripheral blood.

CDR3 amino acids: CASSFSRESNQPQHF. CDR3 coding DNA: TGTGCCAGCAGTTTCAGTAGGGAGAGCAATCAGCCCCAGCATTTT. This chain connects TRBV6-5 to TRBJ1-5, with unresolved D. This CDR3 region has 15 residues. Per the germline V gene, CDR1 is MNHEY and CDR2 is SVGAGI. The V end was cut by 4 bases, the J end by 1 base, with 11 bases between.